The entry below describes one T cell receptor beta chain. Its antigen is not identified. With the Oncomine TCR Beta short-read assay, DNA from cultured CD4+ T cells was sequenced. Using its own MiXCR run on the PCR reads, TCRdb lists one record per CDR3 protein. Here the sample spans 9,500 to 15,000 distinct CDR3 sequences, 75% being singletons. Treatment reported: roughly 10-day PBMC culture with coronavirus spike peptide pools or control peptides (ViraFEST assay). Antigen-specific T cells were expanded with peptide pools by ViraFEST, and TCRs were then sequenced. The sample is drawn from a study of vaccination and CD4 T cells after COVID-19. Study summary: Investigators drew the post-COVID samples a median around 100 days after diagnosis, with a range of 35 to 161. Study results and caveats: Spike mono-reactivity held for 304 of 307 vaccine-specific clones in convalescent patients. Median approximately 90% of reactive clones detected in convalescent patients emerged only post-vaccination.

The origin of this receptor is a human donor who had recovered from COVID-19. The sample consisted of CD4+ T cells from blood, cultured in vitro.

In DNA, the CDR3 is TGCAGCACTCCCGGGACAAGGGACAATGAGCAGTTCTTC. Its protein is CSTPGTRDNEQFF. V usage is TRBV29-1 and J usage is TRBJ2-1, with D possibly matching TRBD1 (6 bases). There are 13 residues in the CDR3. V was clipped by 8 bases and J by 5 bases, with 16 bases between them. CDR1 SQVTM and CDR2 ANQGSEA come from the germline V gene.